Listed below are T cell receptor beta chains from one sample, sequenced in a study of blood T cell repertoires in COVID-19. Profiling relied on immunoSEQ multiplex PCR, and the TCRdb table lists in-frame clones only, not all of them. The table includes around 89,000 clones, about 91% detected once. Sequencing input: peripheral blood. These receptors were collected from a man aged 55-75 years with acute or convalescent COVID-19. Each CDR3 is given with its conserved first and last residue. The order of the fields is clone size, J gene, D gene, V gene, CDR3 protein, CDR3 DNA. D genes are given only for firm matches. Clone size is stated in some rows and not others, as once, few, many or a class when expanded.

. | TRBJ2-1 | . | TRBV7-7 | CASSLKMAGSSYNEQFF | TGTGCCAGCAGCTTAAAGATGGCGGGGAGCTCCTACAATGAGCAGTTCTTC
. | TRBJ2-1 | TRBD2 | TRBV7-9 | CASSYSGGDEQFF | TGTGCCAGCAGCTATAGCGGGGGCGACGAGCAGTTCTTC
. | TRBJ1-6 | . | TRBV7-6 | CASSSGAGGGASPLHF | TGTGCCAGCAGCTCCGGAGCCGGGGGAGGTGCTTCACCCCTCCACTTT
. | TRBJ1-5 | . | TRBV5-6 | CASSPSGAGNQPQHF | TGTGCCAGCAGCCCCTCAGGGGCTGGCAATCAGCCCCAGCATTTT
. | TRBJ1-6 | TRBD1 | TRBV30 | CAWSGQGDSPLHF | TGTGCCTGGAGTGGACAGGGCGATTCACCCCTCCACTTT
. | TRBJ2-7 | . | TRBV5-1 | CASSLDGTPLFEQYF | TGCGCCAGCAGCTTGGACGGGACTCCCCTGTTTGAGCAGTACTTC
. | TRBJ2-7 | . | TRBV27 | CASSSNGEQYF | TGTGCCAGCAGTAGCAACGGCGAGCAGTACTTC
. | TRBJ2-7 | TRBD1 | TRBV6-5 | CASSRRGGQGREQYF | TGTGCCAGCAGTAGGCGCGGGGGACAGGGCCGCGAGCAGTACTTC
. | TRBJ1-3 | . | TRBV6-1 | CASSELIVSGNTIYF | TGTGCCAGCAGTGAACTGATAGTCTCTGGAAACACCATATATTTT
. | TRBJ1-2 | . | TRBV30 | CACSTGVRTF | TGTGCCTGTAGCACGGGGGTGCGGACCTTC
. | TRBJ2-1 | . | TRBV6-1 | CASSEASRGFVFNEQFF | TGTGCCAGCAGTGAAGCCAGCAGAGGGTTTGTTTTCAATGAGCAGTTCTTC
. | TRBJ1-2 | TRBD1 | TRBV5-4 | CASSPGQVYGYTF | TGTGCCAGCAGTCCCGGACAGGTCTATGGCTACACCTTC
. | TRBJ1-1 | TRBD1 | TRBV24-1 | CATSEAPGQQAFF | TGTGCCACCAGTGAAGCTCCGGGACAGCAAGCTTTCTTT
. | TRBJ2-2 | TRBD2 | TRBV7-6 | CASSFSLAGVTGELFF | TGTGCCAGCAGCTTTTCGCTAGCGGGGGTCACCGGGGAGCTGTTTTTT
. | TRBJ2-6 | TRBD2 | TRBV9 | CASSPSLAGGRTGAGANVLTF | TGTGCCAGCAGCCCCTCGCTAGCGGGAGGCCGCACCGGCGCCGGGGCCAACGTCCTGACTTTC
. | TRBJ2-7 | . | TRBV29-1 | CSVVEGRNEQYF | TGCAGCGTTGTTGAGGGAAGGAACGAGCAGTACTTC
. | TRBJ2-2 | TRBD2 | TRBV7-2 | CASSSQLAVTGELFF | TGTGCCAGCAGCTCTCAGCTAGCGGTAACCGGGGAGCTGTTTTTT
once | TRBJ2-5 | TRBD1 | TRBV29-1 | CIPTFWDRGGGTQYF | TGCATCCCGACCTTTTGGGACAGGGGAGGGGGGACCCAGTACTTC
. | TRBJ1-4 | . | TRBV6-6 | CASSYRGGWEKLFF | TGTGCCAGCAGTTACAGGGGGGGCTGGGAAAAACTGTTTTTT
. | TRBJ2-5 | TRBD1 | TRBV5-1 | CASSVGTGGRETQYF | TGCGCCAGCAGCGTCGGGACAGGGGGACGGGAGACCCAGTACTTC
. | TRBJ2-2 | TRBD1 | TRBV27 | CASSLPPKTGVGTGELFF | TGTGCCAGCAGTTTACCCCCAAAAACAGGGGTGGGCACCGGGGAGCTGTTTTTT
. | TRBJ2-7 | . | TRBV5-1 | CASQALSTDPTYEQYF | TGCGCCAGCCAAGCCCTTTCGACAGATCCAACCTACGAGCAGTACTTC
once | TRBJ2-3 | . | TRBV9 | CASSVAHSTDTQYF | TGTGCCAGCAGCGTAGCCCATAGCACAGATACGCAGTATTTT
. | TRBJ1-1 | . | TRBV10-3 | CAIRVDSVVNEAFF | TGTGCCATCAGGGTAGACAGCGTGGTTAATGAAGCTTTCTTT
. | TRBJ2-3 | TRBD2 | TRBV7-2 | CASSRTSVDTQYF | TGTGCCAGCAGCCGGACTAGCGTAGATACGCAGTATTTT
. | TRBJ2-1 | . | TRBV18 | CASSSTLATEQFF | TGTGCCAGCTCAAGTACCCTAGCGACTGAGCAGTTCTTC
once | TRBJ2-1 | . | TRBV7-8 | CASSLNPQSFNEQFF | TGTGCCAGCAGCTTAAACCCGCAGTCGTTCAATGAGCAGTTCTTC
once | TRBJ2-3 | TRBD1 | TRBV5-4 | CASRRDSGQDTQYF | TGTGCCAGCAGGAGGGACAGTGGCCAGGATACGCAGTATTTT
. | TRBJ2-2 | . | TRBV29-1 | CSVRRGATGELFF | TGCAGCGTTCGGAGGGGCGCCACCGGGGAGCTGTTTTTT
. | TRBJ2-3 | . | TRBV7-3 | CASSSWGGTGTDTQYF | TGTGCCAGCAGCTCCTGGGGCGGGACCGGCACAGATACGCAGTATTTT
. | TRBJ2-7 | . | TRBV6-6 | CASSYNYEQYF | TGTGCCAGCAGTTATAATTACGAGCAGTACTTC
. | TRBJ1-5 | . | TRBV21-1 | CASSNSDSGRQPQHF | TGTGCCAGCAGCAATAGTGACAGTGGTCGGCAGCCCCAGCATTTT
. | TRBJ2-2 | . | TRBV27 | CASRRAAGELFF | TGTGCCAGCAGGCGAGCTGCCGGGGAGCTGTTTTTT
. | TRBJ1-4 | TRBD1 | TRBV3-1/TRBV3-2 | CASSREQGANEKLFF | TGTGCCAGCAGCCGAGAACAGGGGGCGAACGAAAAACTGTTTTTT
once | TRBJ1-1 | TRBD1 | TRBV6-5 | CASRLDRGYVTEAFF | TGTGCCAGCAGGTTAGACAGGGGGTATGTCACTGAAGCTTTCTTT